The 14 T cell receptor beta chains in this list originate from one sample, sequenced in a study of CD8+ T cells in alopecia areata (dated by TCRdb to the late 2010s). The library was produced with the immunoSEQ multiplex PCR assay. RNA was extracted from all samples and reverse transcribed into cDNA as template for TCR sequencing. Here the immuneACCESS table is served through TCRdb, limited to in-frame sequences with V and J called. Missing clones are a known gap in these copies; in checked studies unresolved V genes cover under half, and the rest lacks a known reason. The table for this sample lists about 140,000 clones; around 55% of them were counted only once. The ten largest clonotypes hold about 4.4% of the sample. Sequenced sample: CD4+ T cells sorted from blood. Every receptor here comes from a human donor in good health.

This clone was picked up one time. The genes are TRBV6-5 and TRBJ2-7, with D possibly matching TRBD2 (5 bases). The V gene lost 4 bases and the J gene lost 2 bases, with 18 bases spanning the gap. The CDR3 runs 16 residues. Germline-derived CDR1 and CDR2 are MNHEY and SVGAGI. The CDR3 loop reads CASSSFPGGGAYEQYF. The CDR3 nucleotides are TGTGCCAGCAGTTCCTTCCCCGGAGGAGGTGCCTACGAGCAGTACTTC.

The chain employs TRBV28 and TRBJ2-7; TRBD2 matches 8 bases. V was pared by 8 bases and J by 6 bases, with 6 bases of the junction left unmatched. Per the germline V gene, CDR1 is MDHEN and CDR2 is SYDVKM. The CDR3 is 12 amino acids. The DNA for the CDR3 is TGTGCCAGCCGTGCGGGAGGTAGCGAGCAGTACTTC. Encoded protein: CASRAGGSEQYF.

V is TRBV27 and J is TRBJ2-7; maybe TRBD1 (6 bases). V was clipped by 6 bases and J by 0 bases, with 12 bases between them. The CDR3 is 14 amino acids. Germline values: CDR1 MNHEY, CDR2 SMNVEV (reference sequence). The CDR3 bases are TGTGCCAGCAGCCCACTCAGGGGCTCCTACGAGCAGTACTTC. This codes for CASSPLRGSYEQYF.

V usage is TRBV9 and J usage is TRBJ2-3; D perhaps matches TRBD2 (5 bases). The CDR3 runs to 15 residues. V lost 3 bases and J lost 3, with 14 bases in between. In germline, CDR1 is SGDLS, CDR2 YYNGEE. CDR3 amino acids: CASSATPGKTDTQYF. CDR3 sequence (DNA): TGTGCCAGCAGCGCTACCCCGGGGAAGACAGATACGCAGTATTTT.

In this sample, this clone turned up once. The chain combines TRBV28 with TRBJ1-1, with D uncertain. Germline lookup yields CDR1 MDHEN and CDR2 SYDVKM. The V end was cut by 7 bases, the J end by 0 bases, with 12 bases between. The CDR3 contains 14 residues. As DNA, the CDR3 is TGTGCCAGCACTCACCGGTACATGAACACTGAAGCTTTCTTT. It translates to CASTHRYMNTEAFF.

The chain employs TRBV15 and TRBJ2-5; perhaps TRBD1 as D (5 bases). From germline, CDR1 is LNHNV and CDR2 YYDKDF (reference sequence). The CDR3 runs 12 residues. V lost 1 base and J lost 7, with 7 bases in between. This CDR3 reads CATSRGRGTQYF. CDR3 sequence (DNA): TGTGCCACCAGCAGAGGAAGGGGGACCCAGTACTTC.

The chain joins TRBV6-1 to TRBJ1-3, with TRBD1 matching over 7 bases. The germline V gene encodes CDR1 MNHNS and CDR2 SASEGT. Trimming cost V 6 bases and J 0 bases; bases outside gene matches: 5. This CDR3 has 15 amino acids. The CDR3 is CASRPTGNSGNTIYF. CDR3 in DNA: TGTGCCAGCAGGCCGACAGGGAACTCTGGAAACACCATATATTTT.

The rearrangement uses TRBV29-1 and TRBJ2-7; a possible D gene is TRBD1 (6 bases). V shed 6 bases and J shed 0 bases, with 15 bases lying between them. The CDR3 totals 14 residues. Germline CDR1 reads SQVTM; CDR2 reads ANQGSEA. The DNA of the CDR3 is TGCAGCGTGCAGGGGCAGGGGTTCTCCTACGAGCAGTACTTC. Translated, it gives CSVQGQGFSYEQYF.

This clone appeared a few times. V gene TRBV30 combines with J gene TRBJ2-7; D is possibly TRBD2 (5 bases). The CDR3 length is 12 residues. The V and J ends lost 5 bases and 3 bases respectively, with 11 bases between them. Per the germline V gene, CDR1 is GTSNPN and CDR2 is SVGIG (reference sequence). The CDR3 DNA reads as TGTGCCTGGGGACGGGGTATCTACGAGCAGTACTTC. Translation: CAWGRGIYEQYF.

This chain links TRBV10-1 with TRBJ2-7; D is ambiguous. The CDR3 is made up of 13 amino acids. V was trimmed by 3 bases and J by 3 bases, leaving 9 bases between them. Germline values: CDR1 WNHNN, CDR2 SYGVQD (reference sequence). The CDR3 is CASSDNSGYEQYF. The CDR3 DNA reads TGCGCCAGCAGTGATAACTCAGGCTACGAGCAGTACTTC.

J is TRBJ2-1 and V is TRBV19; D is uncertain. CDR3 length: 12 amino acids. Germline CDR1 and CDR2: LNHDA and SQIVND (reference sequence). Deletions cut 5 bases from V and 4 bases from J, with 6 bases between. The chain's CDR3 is CASSLGYNEQFF. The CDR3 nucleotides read TGTGCCAGTAGTTTGGGATACAATGAGCAGTTCTTC.

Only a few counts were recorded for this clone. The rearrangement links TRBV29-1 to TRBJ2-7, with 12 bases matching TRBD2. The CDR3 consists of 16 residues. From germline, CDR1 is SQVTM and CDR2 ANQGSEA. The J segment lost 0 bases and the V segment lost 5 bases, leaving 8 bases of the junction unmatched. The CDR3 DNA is TGCAGCGTTACCGGACTAGCGGGGAAGAGCTCCTACGAGCAGTACTTC. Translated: CSVTGLAGKSSYEQYF.

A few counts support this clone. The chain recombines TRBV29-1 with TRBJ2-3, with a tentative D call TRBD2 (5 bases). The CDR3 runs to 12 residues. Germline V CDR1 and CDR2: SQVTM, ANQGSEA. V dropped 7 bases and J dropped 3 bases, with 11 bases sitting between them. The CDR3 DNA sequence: TGCAGCGGAGAGGGTTATACAGATACGCAGTATTTT. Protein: CSGEGYTDTQYF.

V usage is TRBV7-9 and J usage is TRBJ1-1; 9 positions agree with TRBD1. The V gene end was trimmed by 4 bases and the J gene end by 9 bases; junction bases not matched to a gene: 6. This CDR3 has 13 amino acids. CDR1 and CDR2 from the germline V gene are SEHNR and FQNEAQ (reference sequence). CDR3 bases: TGTGCCAGCAGCTACGAGGGGACAGGGAAAGCTTTCTTT. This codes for CASSYEGTGKAFF.